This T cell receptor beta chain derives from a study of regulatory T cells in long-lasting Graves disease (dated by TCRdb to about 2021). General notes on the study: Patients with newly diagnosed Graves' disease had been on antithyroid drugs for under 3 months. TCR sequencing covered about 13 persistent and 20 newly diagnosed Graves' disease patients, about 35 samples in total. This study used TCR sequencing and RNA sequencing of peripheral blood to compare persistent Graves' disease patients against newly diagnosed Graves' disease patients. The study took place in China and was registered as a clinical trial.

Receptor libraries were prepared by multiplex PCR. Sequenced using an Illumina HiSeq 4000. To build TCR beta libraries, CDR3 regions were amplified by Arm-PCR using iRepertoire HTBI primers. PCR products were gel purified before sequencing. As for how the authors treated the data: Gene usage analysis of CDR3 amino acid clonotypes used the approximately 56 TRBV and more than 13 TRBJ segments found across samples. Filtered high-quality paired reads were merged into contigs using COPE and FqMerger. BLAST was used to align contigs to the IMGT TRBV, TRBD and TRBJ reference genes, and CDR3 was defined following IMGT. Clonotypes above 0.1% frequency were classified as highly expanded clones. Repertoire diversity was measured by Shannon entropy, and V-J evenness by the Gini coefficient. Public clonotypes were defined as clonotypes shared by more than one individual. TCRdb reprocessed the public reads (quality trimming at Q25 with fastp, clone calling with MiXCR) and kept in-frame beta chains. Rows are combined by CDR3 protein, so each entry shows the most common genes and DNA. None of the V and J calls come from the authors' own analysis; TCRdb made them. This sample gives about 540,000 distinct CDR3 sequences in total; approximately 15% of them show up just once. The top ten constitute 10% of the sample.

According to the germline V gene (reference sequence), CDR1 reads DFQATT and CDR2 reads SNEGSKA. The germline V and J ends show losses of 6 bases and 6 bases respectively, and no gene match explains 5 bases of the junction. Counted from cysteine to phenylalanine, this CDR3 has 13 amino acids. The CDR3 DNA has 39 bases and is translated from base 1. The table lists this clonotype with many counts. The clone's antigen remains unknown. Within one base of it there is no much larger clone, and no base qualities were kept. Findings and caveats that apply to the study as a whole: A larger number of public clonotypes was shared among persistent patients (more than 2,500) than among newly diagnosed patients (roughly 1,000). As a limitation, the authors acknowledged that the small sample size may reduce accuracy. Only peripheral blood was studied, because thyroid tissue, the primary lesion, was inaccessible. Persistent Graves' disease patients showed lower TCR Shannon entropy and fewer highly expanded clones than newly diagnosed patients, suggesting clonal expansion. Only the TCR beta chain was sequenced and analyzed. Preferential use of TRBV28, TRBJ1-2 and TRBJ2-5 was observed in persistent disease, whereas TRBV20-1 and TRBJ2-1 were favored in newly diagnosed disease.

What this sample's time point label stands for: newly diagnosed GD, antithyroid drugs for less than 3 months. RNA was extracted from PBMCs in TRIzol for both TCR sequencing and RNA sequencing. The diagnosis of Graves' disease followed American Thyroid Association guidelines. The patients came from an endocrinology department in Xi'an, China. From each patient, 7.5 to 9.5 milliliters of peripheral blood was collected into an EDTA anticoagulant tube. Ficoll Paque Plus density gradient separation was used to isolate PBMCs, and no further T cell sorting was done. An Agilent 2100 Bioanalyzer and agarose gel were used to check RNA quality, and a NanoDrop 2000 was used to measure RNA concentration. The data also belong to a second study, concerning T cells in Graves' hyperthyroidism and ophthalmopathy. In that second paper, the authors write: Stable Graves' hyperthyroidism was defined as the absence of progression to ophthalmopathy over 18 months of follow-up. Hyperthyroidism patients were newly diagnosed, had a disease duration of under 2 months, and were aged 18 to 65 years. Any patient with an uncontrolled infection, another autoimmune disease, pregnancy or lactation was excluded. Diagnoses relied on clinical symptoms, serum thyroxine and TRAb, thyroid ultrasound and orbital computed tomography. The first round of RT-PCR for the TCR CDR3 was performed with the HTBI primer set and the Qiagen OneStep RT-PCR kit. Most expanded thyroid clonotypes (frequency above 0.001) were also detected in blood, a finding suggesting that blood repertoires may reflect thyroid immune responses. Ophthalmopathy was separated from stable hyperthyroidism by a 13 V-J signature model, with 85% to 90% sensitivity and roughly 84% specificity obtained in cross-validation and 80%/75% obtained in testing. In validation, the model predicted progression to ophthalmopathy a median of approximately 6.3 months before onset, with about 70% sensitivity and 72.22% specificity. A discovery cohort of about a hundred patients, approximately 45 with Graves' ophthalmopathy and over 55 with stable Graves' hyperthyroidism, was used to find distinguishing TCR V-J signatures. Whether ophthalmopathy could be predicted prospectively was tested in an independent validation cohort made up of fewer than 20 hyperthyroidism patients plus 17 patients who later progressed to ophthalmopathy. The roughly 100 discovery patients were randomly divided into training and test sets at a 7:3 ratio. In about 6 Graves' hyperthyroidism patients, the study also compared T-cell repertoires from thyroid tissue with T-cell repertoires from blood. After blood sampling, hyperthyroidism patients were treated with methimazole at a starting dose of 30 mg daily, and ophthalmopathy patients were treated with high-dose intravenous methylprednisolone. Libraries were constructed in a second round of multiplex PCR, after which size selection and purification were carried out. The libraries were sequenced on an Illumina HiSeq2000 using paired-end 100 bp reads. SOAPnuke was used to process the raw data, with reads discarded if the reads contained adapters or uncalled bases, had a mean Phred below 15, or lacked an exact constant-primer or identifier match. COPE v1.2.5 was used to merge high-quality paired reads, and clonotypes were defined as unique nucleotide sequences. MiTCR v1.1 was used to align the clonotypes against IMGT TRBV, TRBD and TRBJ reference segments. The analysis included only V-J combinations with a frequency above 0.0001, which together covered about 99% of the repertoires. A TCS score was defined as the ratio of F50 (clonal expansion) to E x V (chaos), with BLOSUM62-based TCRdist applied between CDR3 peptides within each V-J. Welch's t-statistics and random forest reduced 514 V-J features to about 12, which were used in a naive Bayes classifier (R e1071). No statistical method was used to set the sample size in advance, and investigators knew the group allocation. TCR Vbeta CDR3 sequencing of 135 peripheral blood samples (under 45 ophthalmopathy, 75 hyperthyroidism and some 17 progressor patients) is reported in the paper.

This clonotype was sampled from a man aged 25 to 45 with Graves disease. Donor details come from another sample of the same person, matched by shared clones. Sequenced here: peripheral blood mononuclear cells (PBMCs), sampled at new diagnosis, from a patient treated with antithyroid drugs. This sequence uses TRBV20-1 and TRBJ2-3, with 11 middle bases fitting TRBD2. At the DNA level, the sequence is TGCAGTGCAACTAGCGGGAGCGGTGATACGCAGTATTTT. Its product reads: CSATSGSGDTQYF.